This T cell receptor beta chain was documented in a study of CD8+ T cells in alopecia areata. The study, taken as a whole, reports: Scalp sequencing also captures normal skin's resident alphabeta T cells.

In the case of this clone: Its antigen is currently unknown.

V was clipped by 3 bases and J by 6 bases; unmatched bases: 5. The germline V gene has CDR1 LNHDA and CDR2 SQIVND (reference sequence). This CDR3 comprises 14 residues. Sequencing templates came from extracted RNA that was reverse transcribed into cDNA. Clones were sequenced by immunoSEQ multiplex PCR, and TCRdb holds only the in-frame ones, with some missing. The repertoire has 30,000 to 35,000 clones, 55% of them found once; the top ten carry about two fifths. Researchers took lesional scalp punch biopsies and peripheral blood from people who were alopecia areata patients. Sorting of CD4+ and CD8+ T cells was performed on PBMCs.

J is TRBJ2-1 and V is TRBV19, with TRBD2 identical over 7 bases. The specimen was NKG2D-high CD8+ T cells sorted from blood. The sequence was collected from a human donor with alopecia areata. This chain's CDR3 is CASSIGLGFNEQFF. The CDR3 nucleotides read TGTGCCAGTAGTATCGGACTAGGGTTCAATGAGCAGTTCTTC.